The text below deals with one T cell receptor beta chain. This entry belongs to a study of blood T cells in healthy people across ages. Trimming left V 0 bases short and J 2 bases short, with 16 bases between. This CDR3 is built from 17 residues. The germline V gene has CDR1 MGHRA and CDR2 YSYEKL. Sample-barcoded 5' priming and a J-beta primer mix drove a second PCR of roughly 6 to 12 cycles. TCRdb re-analysed the 5' RACE reads in MiXCR, keeping a single row per CDR3 protein. The table lists 700,000 to 900,000 distinct CDR3 sequences, about 26% of them singletons. The same sample was also studied in work on T cells of mothers and their children.

The sequence was obtained from a boy between 10 and 17 years old in good health. The chain couples TRBV4-1 to TRBJ2-5; D is undetermined. Sequencing input: blood. The CDR3 DNA follows: TGCGCCAGCAGCCAAGATGGAAGAAGTCTGATTCAAGAGACCCAGTACTTC. This encodes CASSQDGRSLIQETQYF.